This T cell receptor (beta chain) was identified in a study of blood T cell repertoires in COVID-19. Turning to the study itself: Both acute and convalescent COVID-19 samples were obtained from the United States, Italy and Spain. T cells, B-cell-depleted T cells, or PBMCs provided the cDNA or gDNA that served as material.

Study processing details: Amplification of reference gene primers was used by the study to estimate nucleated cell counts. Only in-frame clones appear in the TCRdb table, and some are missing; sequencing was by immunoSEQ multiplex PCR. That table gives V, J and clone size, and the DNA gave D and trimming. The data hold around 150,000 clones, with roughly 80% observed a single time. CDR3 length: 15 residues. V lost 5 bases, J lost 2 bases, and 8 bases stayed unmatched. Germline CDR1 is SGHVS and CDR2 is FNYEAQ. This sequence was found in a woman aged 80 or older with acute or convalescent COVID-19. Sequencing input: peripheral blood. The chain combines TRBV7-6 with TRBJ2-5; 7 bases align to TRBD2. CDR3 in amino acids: CASSPWEGGQETQYF. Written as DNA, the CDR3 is TGTGCCAGCAGCCCATGGGAGGGAGGACAAGAGACCCAGTACTTC.